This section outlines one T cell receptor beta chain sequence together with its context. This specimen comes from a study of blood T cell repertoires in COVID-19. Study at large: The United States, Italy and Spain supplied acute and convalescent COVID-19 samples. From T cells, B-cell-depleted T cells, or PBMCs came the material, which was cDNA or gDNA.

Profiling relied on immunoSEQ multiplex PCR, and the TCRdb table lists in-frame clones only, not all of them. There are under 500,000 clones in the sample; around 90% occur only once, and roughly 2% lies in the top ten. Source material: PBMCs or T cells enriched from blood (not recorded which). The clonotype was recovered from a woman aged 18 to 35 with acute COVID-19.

CDR3 DNA sequence: TGTGCCAGCAGCTTAGTAAGGACTAGCGGAAACATTCAGTACTTC. Translated, it gives CASSLVRTSGNIQYF. This chain uses TRBV7-2 with TRBJ2-4; TRBD2 matches at 10 bases. CDR1 is SGHTA and CDR2 is FQGNSA in the germline V gene. V lost 1 base to trimming and J lost 6 bases; unmatched junction nucleotides: 3. The CDR3 loop spans 15 amino acids. The full variable domain, rest sourced from reference TRBV7-2 and TRBJ2-4, is GAGVSQSPSNKVTEKGKDVELRCDPISGHTALYWYRQSLGQGLEFLIYFQGNSAPDKSGLPSDRFSAERTGGSVSTLTIQRTQQEDSAVYLCASSLVRTSGNIQYFGAGTRLSVL.